This TCR beta chain was captured in a study of monozygotic twins with inflammatory bowel disease. Each UMI harboured a 6-nucleotide sample barcode and was appended via template switching. From the 5' RACE reads, TCRdb lists one entry per CDR3 protein and no DNA. This sample's table has fewer than 110,000 distinct CDR3 sequences. The CDR3 has 17 residues. The germline gives CDR1 LGHNA, CDR2 YSLEER. The sequencing sample was made of blood. The chain joins TRBV4-3 to TRBJ2-7; TCRdb gives TRBD2 as the D gene, but with no DNA this cannot be confirmed. The sequence derives from a human donor with ulcerative colitis or Crohn's disease, or a healthy co-twin of an affected twin (not recorded which). CDR3 region: CASSQDAGSGNSYEQYF.